Shown below are 24 T cell receptor beta chains from a single sample sequenced in a study of blood T cell repertoires in COVID-19. TCRdb's copy holds only in-frame clones and misses some; the assay was immunoSEQ multiplex PCR. This sample has under 400,000 clones, with roughly nine tenths found just once. Sequenced: peripheral blood. These receptors originate from a woman aged 60-75 years with COVID-19, enrolled during active disease.

The chain recombines TRBV18 with TRBJ2-3; D not certain. CDR3 length: 13 residues. Germline V gene lookup returns CDR1 KGHSH and CDR2 LQKENI. Trimming shortened V by 5 bases and J by 0 bases, and 6 bases separated the two germline ends. The CDR3 protein is CASSEWSTDTQYF. The DNA of the CDR3 is TGTGCCAGCTCAGAGTGGAGCACAGATACGCAGTATTTT.

The rearrangement uses TRBV2 and TRBJ2-7, with D tentatively TRBD1 (5 bases). The CDR3 is 15 amino acids. V was shortened by 5 bases and J by 0 bases, with 14 bases between the two germline ends. Per the germline V gene, CDR1 is SNHLY and CDR2 is FYNNEI. CDR3 DNA sequence: TGTGCCAGCAGTTTCCAGACAGCTTCCTCCTACGAGCAGTACTTC. Protein: CASSFQTASSYEQYF.

The chain is built from TRBV5-6 and TRBJ2-3, with a tentative D call TRBD1 (5 bases). The germline V and J ends were trimmed by 5 bases and 0 bases, with 10 bases remaining between them. CDR1 is SGHDT and CDR2 is YYEEEE in the germline V gene. This CDR3 is built from 14 residues. The CDR3 reads CASRRGASTDTQYF. The CDR3 nucleotides are TGTGCCAGCAGGCGTGGGGCTAGCACAGATACGCAGTATTTT.

The V gene is TRBV5-1, the J gene TRBJ2-7, with D unresolved. The germline gives CDR1 SGHRS, CDR2 YFSETQ. Trimming removed 1 base from V and 6 bases from J, with 8 bases in between. The CDR3 is 12 residues long. The CDR3 here is CASSLHSGEQYF. The CDR3 DNA is TGCGCCAGCAGCTTGCATTCAGGCGAGCAGTACTTC.

This sequence joins TRBV4-1 and TRBJ2-3; weak D call: TRBD1 (5 bases). Germline V gene data show CDR1 as MGHRA and CDR2 as YSYEKL. The CDR3 covers 14 residues. Trimming took 3 bases from V and 3 from J, leaving 10 bases between them. Here the CDR3 reads CASSQNPGTDTQYF. The DNA for the CDR3 is TGCGCCAGCAGCCAGAACCCAGGGACAGATACGCAGTATTTT.

The chain couples TRBV6-5 to TRBJ2-7; perhaps TRBD1 as D (8 bases). The germline CDR1 and CDR2 sequences are MNHEY and SVGAGI. The CDR3 has 15 amino acids. V was cut by 6 bases and J by 1 base, with 16 bases left in between. Written as DNA, the CDR3 is TGTGCCAGCAGCACACAGGGGGGGGCGTCCTACGAGCAGTACTTC. It encodes CASSTQGGASYEQYF.

To note about this clone: Other DNA sequences in the same sample also yield this CDR3. The chain links TRBV5-1 to TRBJ2-7, with 10 nucleotides matching TRBD1. There are 14 residues in the CDR3. J lost 4 bases, V lost 0 bases, and 1 base had no gene match. Per the germline V gene, CDR1 is SGHRS and CDR2 is YFSETQ. The CDR3 DNA reads as TGCGCCAGCAGCTTGGGACAGGGGGCTTACGAGCAGTACTTC. Translated, it gives CASSLGQGAYEQYF.

J is TRBJ2-3 and V is TRBV28; the D is unclear. Germline-derived CDR1 and CDR2 are MDHEN and SYDVKM. The CDR3 loop spans 11 amino acids. The V and J ends lost 5 bases and 6 bases respectively, with 6 bases between them. CDR3: CASSPFDTQYF. The CDR3 nucleotides are TGTGCCAGCAGTCCCTTCGATACGCAGTATTTT.

This clone was recorded only once. A read error may account for a junction end that differs from germline. The chain uses TRBV18 and TRBJ1-1; tentative D call: TRBD1 (6 bases). CDR3 length: 15 amino acids. The V gene's germline CDR1 is KGHSH and CDR2 LQKENI. In DNA form, the CDR3 reads TGTGCCAGCCCACCATTCACAGGGATGAACACTGAAGCTTTCTTT. Its translation is CASPPFTGMNTEAFF.

The chain is built from TRBV2 and TRBJ1-2; possible D gene TRBD1, 5 bases. The length of the CDR3 is 14 residues. V lost 4 bases and J 1 base, leaving 10 bases between the germline ends. CDR1 and CDR2 (germline): SNHLY, FYNNEI. The CDR3 here is CASSGQLLNYGYTF. CDR3 coding DNA: TGTGCCAGCAGTGGACAGCTTCTTAACTATGGCTACACCTTC.

The V and J genes are TRBV6-5 and TRBJ1-4, with TRBD1 as a possible D gene (5 bases). Germline V lookup: CDR1 MNHEY, CDR2 SVGAGI. CDR3 size: 15 residues. V was cut by 0 bases and J by 5 bases, with 10 bases left in between. The chain's CDR3 is CASSYSAGPNEKLFF. CDR3 nucleotides: TGTGCCAGCAGTTACTCGGCAGGGCCGAATGAAAAACTGTTTTTT.

V gene TRBV27 combines with J gene TRBJ1-1; 9 nucleotides agree with TRBD1. The germline CDR1 and CDR2 sequences are MNHEY and SMNVEV (reference sequence). The CDR3 extends over 13 amino acids. V gave up 6 bases and J gave up 5 bases; unmatched junction bases: 4. The CDR3 DNA follows: TGTGCCAGCAGGATGACAGGGGGGACTGAAGCTTTCTTT. Encoded protein: CASRMTGGTEAFF.

The chain uses TRBV18 and TRBJ1-1; no clear D gene. The CDR3 is 12 residues long. The germline gives CDR1 KGHSH, CDR2 LQKENI. Deletions cut 6 bases from V and 7 bases from J, with 12 bases between. The DNA for the CDR3 is TGTGCCAGCTCGAGTACTTCAGGTGAAGCTTTCTTT. Its translation: CASSSTSGEAFF. The complete variable domain, with remaining parts taken from reference TRBV18 and TRBJ1-1, reads NAGVMQNPRHLVRRRGQEARLRCSPMKGHSHVYWYRQLPEEGLKFMVYLQKENIIDESGMPKERFSAEFPKEGPSILRIQQVVRGDSAAYFCASSSTSGEAFFGQGTRLTVV.

The rearrangement joins TRBV6-2 or TRBV6-3 to TRBJ1-5; 7 nucleotides match TRBD1. Looked up from germline, CDR1 is MNHEY and CDR2 is SVGEGT. V dropped 1 base and J dropped 5; count of bases not matched to a gene: 2. There are 14 residues in the CDR3. The CDR3 nucleotides are TGTGCCAGCAGTTACTTGGGACAGTATCAGCCCCAGCATTTT. Protein: CASSYLGQYQPQHF.

The CDR3 reads CASSEQGLEQYF. The CDR3 nucleotides are TGTGCCAGCAGTGAACAGGGTCTCGAGCAGTACTTC. This rearrangement joins TRBV6-1 to TRBJ2-7, with D possibly TRBD1 on 5 matching bases. The germline gives CDR1 MNHNS, CDR2 SASEGT. CDR3 length equals 12 residues. Trimming shortened V by 2 bases and J by 6 bases, and 8 bases separated the two germline ends.

The CDR3 spells CASSPQRTDSYEQYF. Here the CDR3 DNA reads TGTGCCAGCAGCCCGCAGCGGACAGACTCCTACGAGCAGTACTTC. The gene calls are TRBV11-2 and TRBJ2-7; tentative D call: TRBD1 (6 bases). This CDR3 is 15 amino acids long. In germline, CDR1 is SGHAT, CDR2 FQNNGV. With 5 bases removed from V and 0 bases from J, the gap between germline ends came to 14 bases.

The chain is built from TRBV6-6 and TRBJ1-5, with 9 nucleotides matching TRBD1. CDR3 length: 16 residues. Germline V lookup: CDR1 MNHNY, CDR2 SVGAGI (reference sequence). Losses at the gene ends were 2 bases for V and 6 bases for J; bases not matched to a gene: 8. In DNA form, the CDR3 reads TGTGCCAGCAGTTACGGCGGGGACAGGGCAAGTCAGCCCCAGCATTTT. It encodes CASSYGGDRASQPQHF.

The V gene is TRBV6-5, the J gene TRBJ2-5; 9 bases line up with TRBD2. This CDR3 contains 14 residues. V gave up 9 bases and J gave up 4 bases; unmatched junction bases: 9. Per the germline V gene, CDR1 is MNHEY and CDR2 is SVGAGI. The CDR3 bases are TGTGCCAGTATCGCGGGGGGGGGAGGAGAGACCCAGTACTTC. It translates to CASIAGGGGETQYF.

This sequence joins TRBV14 and TRBJ1-2, with 7 bases fitting TRBD1. Germline assignment: CDR1 SGHDN and CDR2 FVKESK. CDR3 length: 14 amino acids. The V segment lost 2 bases and the J segment 4 bases; nucleotides outside the gene matches: 4. CDR3 sequence (DNA): TGTGCCAGCAGCCAAATGACAGGGACCTATGGCTACACCTTC. Its translation: CASSQMTGTYGYTF.

J is TRBJ2-1 and V is TRBV7-8; 10 nucleotides agree with TRBD2. The trim removed 5 bases at V and 9 bases at J, leaving 4 bases unmatched. Germline values: CDR1 SGHVS, CDR2 FQNEAQ. The CDR3 has 13 amino acids. The CDR3 coding sequence is TGTGCCAGCAGCCTCAGCGGGGGGGGTGAGCAGTTCTTC. Protein product: CASSLSGGGEQFF. The full variable domain, in which reference TRBV7-8 and TRBJ2-1 provide the parts outside the CDR3, is GAGVSQSPRYKVAKRGQDVALRCDPISGHVSLFWYQQALGQGPEFLTYFQNEAQLDKSGLPSDRFFAERPEGSVSTLKIQRTQQEDSAVYLCASSLSGGGEQFFGPGTRLTVL.

This clone was found once. V is TRBV19 and J is TRBJ1-4; the D gene is possibly TRBD1 (6 bases). CDR1 LNHDA and CDR2 SQIVND come from the germline V gene (reference sequence). CDR3 size: 16 residues. Trimming cost V 5 bases and J 8 bases, with 21 bases left between them. Here the CDR3 DNA reads TGTGCCAGTAGTGATTTGGACGGATTTGACAGGGAAAAACTGTTTTTT. It encodes CASSDLDGFDREKLFF.

The chain has TRBV10-3 and TRBJ1-5, with D hard to call. Germline CDR1 ENHRY, CDR2 SYGVKD. CDR3 length equals 13 residues. The V and J ends lost 8 bases and 9 bases respectively, with 17 bases between them. The CDR3 region is CAIATSGEAPQHF. DNA of the CDR3: TGTGCCATCGCTACCTCGGGAGAGGCGCCCCAGCATTTT.

This clone was seen a few times. This sequence joins TRBV6-6 and TRBJ1-2; D gene uncertain. Germline lookup yields CDR1 MNHNY and CDR2 SVGAGI (reference sequence). This CDR3 is 14 amino acids long. Trimming pared 4 bases from V and 4 bases from J, leaving 13 bases between. The CDR3 DNA follows: TGTGCCAGCAGTTCTCAACTCGTATCCTATGGCTACACCTTC. Protein: CASSSQLVSYGYTF.

The genes are TRBV3-1 (or the pseudogene TRBV3-2) and TRBJ1-1; possible D gene TRBD1, 6 bases. Germline lookup yields CDR1 LGHDT and CDR2 YNNKEL (reference sequence). The V end lost 4 bases, the J end lost 9 bases, and 21 bases lay between the germline ends. The CDR3 extends over 15 amino acids. CDR3 sequence: CASSPRMRQGHQAFF. In nucleotides, the CDR3 is TGTGCCAGCAGCCCCCGAATGCGGCAGGGACATCAAGCTTTCTTT.